These T cell receptor beta chains were read from a single sample in a study of shared clonotypes between healthy human individuals. Assay used: immunoSEQ multiplex PCR; TCRdb lists only in-frame clones, some missing. The sample contains around 550,000 clones, 90% to 96% of which appear only once. Sequencing used naive CD4+ T cells sorted from blood. These receptors were obtained from a woman aged 25 to 39 in good health. CDR3s include the opening cysteine and the closing phenylalanine or tryptophan. The D gene is left open where the match is weak. Only some rows state a clone size, as once, few, many or a class for expanded clones.

clone_size	j_call	v_call	d_call	cdr3_aa	cdr3_nt
once	TRBJ2-2	TRBV5-5	-	CASSLGEGELFF	TGTGCCAGCAGCCTCGGAGAGGGGGAGCTGTTTTTT
-	TRBJ1-1	TRBV5-1	-	CASSSRAGMNTEAFF	TGCGCCAGCAGCTCCCGAGCAGGGATGAACACTGAAGCTTTCTTT
-	TRBJ1-1	TRBV27	TRBD1	CASSGQAVNTEAFF	TGTGCCAGCAGTGGACAGGCCGTCAACACTGAAGCTTTCTTT
-	TRBJ1-5	TRBV18	-	CASSPVSDQPQHF	TGTGCCAGCTCACCGGTGAGCGATCAGCCCCAGCATTTT
-	TRBJ2-7	TRBV28	TRBD2	CASSFWEGSGSSYEQYF	TGTGCCAGCAGTTTCTGGGAAGGGAGCGGGAGCTCCTACGAGCAGTACTTC
-	TRBJ2-7	TRBV18	TRBD2	CASSLGTSGTAAPTIVQYF	TGTGCCAGCTCACTCGGGACTAGCGGGACCGCAGCCCCTACGATAGTGCAGTACTTC
-	TRBJ1-2	TRBV6-6	-	CASRVGLQGKGYTF	TGTGCCAGCAGGGTCGGACTGCAGGGAAAGGGCTACACCTTC
-	TRBJ2-2	TRBV2	TRBD1	CASSKPPGQVNTGELFF	TGTGCCAGCAGTAAACCCCCGGGACAGGTGAACACCGGGGAGCTGTTTTTT
-	TRBJ1-3	TRBV5-1	-	CASRVEDSGNTIYF	TGCGCCAGCAGGGTGGAGGACTCTGGAAACACCATATATTTT
-	TRBJ2-3	TRBV6-5	TRBD1	CASTRRGDRADTQYF	TGTGCCAGCACCAGAAGGGGGGACAGGGCAGATACGCAGTATTTT
-	TRBJ2-1	TRBV6-5	-	CASSWDTRYNEQFF	TGTGCCAGCAGTTGGGATACTAGGTACAATGAGCAGTTCTTC
-	TRBJ2-7	TRBV21-1	-	CASSKVKLAYEQYF	TGTGCCAGCAGCAAAGTAAAGTTAGCCTACGAGCAGTACTTC
-	TRBJ2-3	TRBV5-1	-	CASSRDRAGSTDTQYF	TGCGCCAGCAGCCGAGACAGGGCGGGGAGCACAGATACGCAGTATTTT
-	TRBJ2-7	TRBV28	-	CASSFWVRPRLHSYEQYF	TGTGCCAGCAGTTTTTGGGTGCGACCTAGGCTCCACTCCTACGAGCAGTACTTC
-	TRBJ2-4	TRBV15	-	CATSTDSGIQYF	TGTGCCACCAGCACGGACTCGGGTATTCAGTACTTC
-	TRBJ2-4	TRBV9	-	CASSGGGVAKNIQYF	TGTGCCAGCAGCGGAGGAGGGGTGGCCAAAAACATTCAGTACTTC
-	TRBJ2-7	TRBV7-8	-	CASSLAGQGWYEQYF	TGTGCCAGCAGCTTAGCCGGGCAGGGCTGGTACGAGCAGTACTTC
-	TRBJ1-1	TRBV4-1	TRBD1	CASSQKGQPKTEAFF	TGCGCCAGCAGCCAAAAGGGACAGCCTAAGACTGAAGCTTTCTTT
-	TRBJ1-1	TRBV5-1	-	CASSLASAAPDEAFF	TGCGCCAGCAGCTTGGCCTCCGCCGCCCCCGATGAAGCTTTCTTT
-	TRBJ2-7	TRBV4-1	-	CASSHSDRVRWGGSYEQYF	TGCGCCAGCAGCCACTCGGACAGGGTTCGATGGGGAGGGAGCTACGAGCAGTACTTC
-	TRBJ2-3	TRBV18	-	CASSPAPSTDTQYF	TGTGCCAGCTCACCTGCCCCCAGCACAGATACGCAGTATTTT
-	TRBJ2-6	TRBV5-1	-	CASSLSGRSGANVLTF	TGCGCCAGCAGCTTGTCCGGCAGATCTGGGGCCAACGTCCTGACTTTC
-	TRBJ1-1	TRBV28	-	CASSFHAVAEAFF	TGTGCCAGCAGTTTTCACGCGGTCGCTGAAGCTTTCTTT
-	TRBJ1-3	TRBV2	-	CASSESGNTIYF	TGTGCCAGCAGTGAGTCTGGAAACACCATATATTTT
-	TRBJ1-2	TRBV5-1	TRBD1	CASSLGDRNYGYTF	TGCGCCAGCAGCTTGGGGGACAGGAACTATGGCTACACCTTC
-	TRBJ1-1	TRBV19	-	CASKEGTRRLNTEAFF	TGTGCCAGTAAGGAAGGGACCCGGAGGTTGAACACTGAAGCTTTCTTT
-	TRBJ2-1	TRBV7-7	TRBD2	CASSLISGSGNEQFF	TGTGCCAGCAGCTTAATTAGCGGGAGTGGTAATGAGCAGTTCTTC
-	TRBJ2-2	TRBV5-1	TRBD2	CASSLGGTSLPGELFF	TGCGCCAGCAGCTTGGGAGGGACTAGCCTACCCGGGGAGCTGTTTTTT
-	TRBJ2-7	TRBV19	-	CASSIWGRLHEQYF	TGTGCCAGTAGTATTTGGGGGCGGTTACACGAGCAGTACTTC
-	TRBJ2-1	TRBV6-6	-	CASLARASNEQFF	TGTGCCAGCTTAGCCCGGGCCAGCAATGAGCAGTTCTTC
once	TRBJ2-7	TRBV27	-	CASSLEKGAAGEQYF	TGTGCCAGCAGTTTGGAGAAAGGGGCCGCCGGCGAGCAGTACTTC
-	TRBJ2-3	TRBV10-2	-	CASSEVKPDTQYF	TGCGCCAGCAGTGAGGTGAAGCCAGATACGCAGTATTTT
-	TRBJ2-7	TRBV13	TRBD2	CASSLVREGPYEQYF	TGTGCCAGCAGCTTAGTGCGGGAGGGTCCCTACGAGCAGTACTTC
-	TRBJ2-7	TRBV28	TRBD2	CASSPVGTGGARGEQYF	TGTGCCAGCAGCCCCGTCGGAACGGGAGGGGCCAGAGGCGAGCAGTACTTC
-	TRBJ2-1	TRBV2	TRBD2	CASRETSGRGLEQFF	TGTGCCAGCAGGGAAACTAGCGGGAGGGGGTTGGAGCAGTTCTTC
-	TRBJ2-5	TRBV5-1	TRBD1	CASSQGTVIQETQYF	TGCGCCAGCAGCCAAGGGACAGTTATTCAAGAGACCCAGTACTTC
-	TRBJ2-5	TRBV5-1	-	CASSLVRSQGGETQYF	TGCGCCAGCAGCTTGGTTCGGTCCCAGGGGGGAGAGACCCAGTACTTC
-	TRBJ2-5	TRBV7-2	TRBD2	CASSLASGSGETQYF	TGTGCCAGCAGCTTAGCTAGCGGGAGTGGAGAGACCCAGTACTTC
-	TRBJ1-4	TRBV6-1	-	CASSERRPGLGEKLFF	TGTGCCAGCAGTGAAAGAAGACCCGGGCTGGGTGAAAAACTGTTTTTT
-	TRBJ2-7	TRBV19	TRBD1	CASSIRQGSTYEQYF	TGTGCCAGTAGTATCCGACAGGGATCTACCTACGAGCAGTACTTC
-	TRBJ1-5	TRBV5-1	-	CASSLESRNQPQHF	TGCGCCAGCAGCTTGGAGAGTCGAAATCAGCCCCAGCATTTT
once	TRBJ1-4	TRBV2	-	CASSEIREQEREKLFF	TGTGCCAGCAGTGAAATAAGGGAACAGGAGCGGGAAAAACTGTTTTTT
-	TRBJ2-1	TRBV9	-	CASSLSPTSYNEQFF	TGTGCCAGCAGCCTCAGCCCGACTAGCTACAATGAGCAGTTCTTC
-	TRBJ1-6	TRBV10-2	-	CASSDRASISYNSPLHF	TGCGCCAGCAGTGACCGGGCCTCGATCTCCTATAATTCACCCCTCCACTTT
-	TRBJ2-5	TRBV18	TRBD2	CASSPMGLAEKETQYF	TGTGCCAGCTCACCGATGGGACTAGCGGAAAAAGAGACCCAGTACTTC
-	TRBJ1-5	TRBV2	-	CASSENYSNQPQHF	TGTGCCAGCAGTGAAAACTATAGCAATCAGCCCCAGCATTTT
-	TRBJ2-1	TRBV14	TRBD2	CASSPLAGGGNEQFF	TGTGCCAGCAGCCCGCTAGCGGGAGGGGGAAATGAGCAGTTCTTC
-	TRBJ2-7	TRBV5-5	TRBD1	CASSSTGSRLVQYF	TGTGCCAGCAGCTCGACAGGGTCCAGGTTGGTACAGTACTTC